The 20 T cell receptor beta chains below come from one sample, sequenced in a study of T cell repertoires in cytomegalovirus infection. Each CDR3 protein is one row after TCRdb ran MiXCR on the reads. The sample includes approximately 200,000 distinct CDR3 sequences, over 20% of them seen just once. The sequencing input was CD8+ T cells from PBMCs. The receptors originated from a human donor in good health (CMV status not recorded). Some clones in this sample may be carry-over from other donors' samples.

This clonotype occurred many times. The V and J genes are TRBV12-3 or TRBV12-4 and TRBJ1-1; no definite D call. Trimming removed 7 bases from V and 6 bases from J, with 15 bases in between. The CDR3 sequence is 13 residues long. CDR3 loop: CASKTTVAPEAFF. The CDR3 DNA sequence: TGTGCCAGCAAAACCACAGTCGCCCCTGAAGCTTTCTTT.

Only a few counts were recorded for this clonotype. The chain links TRBV4-1 to TRBJ2-5; possibly TRBD2 for D (6 bases). CDR1 is MGHRA and CDR2 is YSYEKL in the germline V gene. V was cut by 2 bases and J by 3 bases, with 16 bases left in between. The CDR3 is 16 amino acids. As DNA, the CDR3 is TGCGCCAGCAGCCAATTAGGGGCGGGGAGAGAAGAGACCCAGTACTTC. Protein product: CASSQLGAGREETQYF.

The V and J genes are TRBV2 and TRBJ2-7, with TRBD2 matching 8 bases. The V gene's germline CDR1 is SNHLY and CDR2 FYNNEI. The V gene end was trimmed by 6 bases and the J gene end by 0 bases; junction bases not matched to a gene: 10. CDR3 length: 16 residues. CDR3 in amino acids: CASSTPSGGGSYEQYF. The CDR3 bases are TGTGCCAGCAGCACACCTTCCGGGGGGGGCTCCTACGAGCAGTACTTC.

This clonotype was observed many times. In DNA, the CDR3 is TGTGCCAGCAGTTTAACCTTCCAGGGGGAAGCCAAAAACATTCAGTACTTC. Protein sequence: CASSLTFQGEAKNIQYF. The rearrangement links TRBV7-9 to TRBJ2-4, with 7 bases identical to TRBD1. The germline V gene has CDR1 SEHNR and CDR2 FQNEAQ (reference sequence). The length of the CDR3 is 17 residues. V trimming: 6 bases; J trimming: 0 bases; junction bases outside the gene matches: 11.

This rearrangement joins TRBV5-5 to TRBJ2-1, with D hard to call. This CDR3 comprises 11 residues. Germline V gene lookup returns CDR1 SGHKS and CDR2 YYEKEE (reference sequence). V lost 3 bases, J lost 10 bases, and 8 bases lay in between. CDR3 protein: CASSSYSEQFF. The CDR3 coding sequence is TGTGCCAGCAGCTCCTATTCCGAGCAGTTCTTC.

V and J are TRBV20-1 and TRBJ1-2; D uncertain. The length of the CDR3 is 11 residues. CDR1 is DFQATT, CDR2 SNEGSKA, per germline (reference sequence). With 3 bases removed from V and 6 bases from J, the gap between germline ends came to 8 bases. The CDR3 is CSASIGDGYTF. The CDR3 region has the DNA TGCAGTGCTAGTATCGGGGATGGCTACACCTTC.

This rearrangement joins TRBV20-1 to TRBJ2-5; no reliable D call. The CDR3 runs to 14 residues. Deletions cut 3 bases from V and 4 bases from J, with 15 bases between. The germline V gene encodes CDR1 DFQATT and CDR2 SNEGSKA (reference sequence). The CDR3 spells CSAREALIGETQYF. The CDR3 DNA sequence: TGCAGTGCTAGGGAAGCGTTAATAGGAGAGACCCAGTACTTC.

Ten or more counts support this clonotype. This chain joins TRBV7-3 and TRBJ1-1; no reliable D call. Between the trimmed V and J ends, which lost 2 bases and 3 bases, there was a span of 7 bases. The CDR3 consists of 13 residues. CDR1 is SGHTA and CDR2 is FQGTGA in the germline V gene. DNA for the CDR3: TGTGCCAGCAGCTTATGGTCCCACACTGAAGCTTTCTTT. Its protein product is CASSLWSHTEAFF.

The gene calls are TRBV6-5 and TRBJ2-1; TRBD2 matches 11 bases. J gave up 4 bases and V 2 bases, and 4 bases lay outside the gene matches. Germline CDR1 MNHEY, CDR2 SVGAGI. The CDR3 sequence is 16 residues long. Here the CDR3 reads CASSYNSGGAYNEQFF. CDR3 sequence (DNA): TGTGCCAGCAGTTACAATAGCGGGGGGGCTTACAATGAGCAGTTCTTC.

This clonotype has only a few counts. The chain employs TRBV20-1 and TRBJ2-1; 9 positions match TRBD2. Germline V gene data show CDR1 as DFQATT and CDR2 as SNEGSKA (reference sequence). CDR3 length: 13 residues. CDR3 DNA: TGCAGCCCCCTGCAGCGGGGGGTAGAGGAGCAGTTCTTC. Amino acids: CSPLQRGVEEQFF.

The table lists this clonotype with many counts. The chain links TRBV15 to TRBJ2-1; the match to TRBD2 covers 7 bases. Germline V gives CDR1 LNHNV, CDR2 YYDKDF (reference sequence). The CDR3 runs to 14 residues. Trimming removed 1 base from V and 5 bases from J; junction bases left unmatched: 2. Here the CDR3 DNA reads TGTGCCACCAGCAGAGCTGGGGGGGACAATGAGCAGTTCTTC. Translation gives CATSRAGGDNEQFF.

This clonotype has a count of ten or more. The rearrangement links TRBV7-8 to TRBJ2-3; D is unresolved. The CDR3 consists of 12 residues. Germline lookup yields CDR1 SGHVS and CDR2 FQNEAQ. V lost 4 bases and J lost 6, with 8 bases in between. This CDR3 is CASSSTWDTQYF. CDR3 bases: TGTGCCAGCAGCTCAACCTGGGATACGCAGTATTTT.

This clonotype was seen many times. This chain uses TRBV7-6 with TRBJ2-1, with D unresolved. The CDR3 runs 12 residues. The V end lost 5 bases, the J end lost 5 bases, and 7 bases lay between the germline ends. Germline CDR1 and CDR2: SGHVS and FNYEAQ. CDR3 nucleotides: TGTGCCAGCAGCCCTACGGACAATGAGCAGTTCTTC. Translated: CASSPTDNEQFF.

J is TRBJ2-3 and V is TRBV20-1; 7 nucleotides match TRBD2. CDR1 and CDR2 (germline): DFQATT, SNEGSKA (reference sequence). The V and J ends lost 3 bases and 4 bases, in that order; junction bases with no gene match: 10. This CDR3 spans 15 amino acids. CDR3 DNA sequence: TGCAGTGCTAGGGTCCCCCTAGCGGATGCAGATACGCAGTATTTT. Amino acid sequence: CSARVPLADADTQYF.

The chain couples TRBV19 to TRBJ2-3; D is undetermined. V lost 10 bases and J lost 8, with 22 bases in between. Germline V gene sequence: CDR1 LNHDA, CDR2 SQIVND (reference sequence). The CDR3 has 14 amino acids. For the CDR3, the DNA is TGTGCCACCTCAGAGAGGCGGTACCCAGGTACGCAGTATTTT. Protein product: CATSERRYPGTQYF.

This clonotype was seen ten or more times. The rearrangement links TRBV7-2 to TRBJ2-1, with 7 nucleotides matching TRBD2. The CDR3 contains 14 residues. V trimming: 5 bases; J trimming: 8 bases; junction bases outside the gene matches: 9. Germline V gene lookup returns CDR1 SGHTA and CDR2 FQGNSA. In DNA, the CDR3 is TGTGCCAGCAGCCACCTACTAGCGATAGATGAGCAGTTCTTC. Its protein is CASSHLLAIDEQFF.

This clonotype was counted ten times or more. This chain uses TRBV5-1 with TRBJ2-7; tentatively, D is TRBD1 (6 bases). The germline V and J ends were trimmed by 1 base and 4 bases, with 12 bases remaining between them. CDR1 and CDR2 (germline): SGHRS, YFSETQ. The CDR3 contains 14 residues. CDR3 residues: CASSLRTDGYEQYF. DNA of the CDR3: TGCGCCAGCAGCTTGAGGACAGACGGATACGAGCAGTACTTC.

This clonotype was picked up a small number of times. V is TRBV28 and J is TRBJ2-7, with a weak D call TRBD1 (5 bases). This CDR3 is 12 amino acids long. Per germline, CDR1 MDHEN and CDR2 SYDVKM. Trimming cost V 10 bases and J 2 bases, with 12 bases left between them. The chain's CDR3 is CATQDTPYEQYF. CDR3 coding DNA: TGTGCCACCCAGGACACTCCCTACGAGCAGTACTTC.

The V and J genes are TRBV12-5 and TRBJ2-7, with D tentatively TRBD1 (5 bases). Germline V CDR1 and CDR2: LGHNT, FRNRAP. The CDR3 has 13 residues. Trimming stripped 0 bases from V and 5 bases from J, with 8 bases between. CDR3 DNA: TGTGCTAGTGGTTTGGTAGGCAGGGACGAGCAGTACTTC. It encodes CASGLVGRDEQYF.

This clonotype was counted only a few times. This sequence joins TRBV20-1 and TRBJ1-4, with 7 bases fitting TRBD1. Germline V gene lookup returns CDR1 DFQATT and CDR2 SNEGSKA (reference sequence). With 8 bases clipped from V and 8 bases from J, the junction kept 8 bases outside the gene matches. This CDR3 has 12 residues. The CDR3: CSCRTGEEKLFF. The CDR3 nucleotides are TGCAGTTGTCGTACAGGGGAGGAAAAACTGTTTTTT.